Below, 13 T cell receptor beta chains from the same sample are listed, as sequenced in a study of blood T cell repertoires in COVID-19. The assay was immunoSEQ multiplex PCR, and TCRdb's table has in-frame clones only and misses some. The profile shows 90,000 to 110,000 clones, about 87% of them singletons. The sequencing sample was made of peripheral blood. Every receptor here comes from a human donor in a cohort sampled during active COVID-19.

V and J are TRBV6-5 and TRBJ2-7; 10 positions match TRBD2. The CDR3 spans 15 residues. The germline V gene encodes CDR1 MNHEY and CDR2 SVGAGI. The J segment lost 7 bases and the V segment lost 5 bases, leaving 11 bases of the junction unmatched. CDR3 DNA sequence: TGTGCCAGCAGTCCTTTAGCGGGAGGCTCCTTGGAGCAGTACTTC. It yields the protein CASSPLAGGSLEQYF.

The chain recombines TRBV12-3 or TRBV12-4 with TRBJ2-5, with a tentative D call TRBD2 (6 bases). V was cut by 7 bases and J by 4 bases, with 13 bases left in between. This CDR3 is built from 13 residues. CDR3 loop: CASKVAVGETQYF. As DNA, the CDR3 is TGTGCCAGCAAGGTAGCGGTAGGAGAGACCCAGTACTTC.

The chain uses TRBV5-1 and TRBJ1-4, with 8 nucleotides matching TRBD1. The CDR3 runs 15 residues. CDR1 and CDR2 from the germline V gene are SGHRS and YFSETQ. The J segment lost 6 bases and the V segment lost 0 bases, leaving 4 bases of the junction unmatched. The CDR3 DNA sequence: TGCGCCAGCAGCTTGGAAGGACAGGGTCATGAAAAACTGTTTTTT. Translating it yields CASSLEGQGHEKLFF.

The gene calls are TRBV4-1 and TRBJ2-7, with 7 bases fitting TRBD2. CDR3 size: 15 residues. Germline V gene sequence: CDR1 MGHRA, CDR2 YSYEKL. The trim removed 4 bases at V and 1 base at J, leaving 7 bases unmatched. This chain's CDR3 is CASSRGGGISYEQYF. Here the CDR3 DNA reads TGCGCCAGCAGCCGGGGGGGAGGGATTTCCTACGAGCAGTACTTC.

The V and J genes are TRBV19 and TRBJ2-1; 8 bases line up with TRBD2. The junction had 12 bases not matched to a gene; V was cut back by 2 bases and J by 6 bases. The CDR3 has 17 residues. The germline gives CDR1 LNHDA, CDR2 SQIVND (reference sequence). The CDR3 DNA reads as TGTGCCAGTAGTATAATGCCCGGGATTAGCGGGGTCAATGAGCAGTTCTTC. Its protein is CASSIMPGISGVNEQFF.

The rearrangement joins TRBV29-1 to TRBJ1-1, with a possible D match to TRBD1 (5 bases). Trimming stripped 6 bases from V and 1 base from J, with 12 bases between. CDR1 SQVTM and CDR2 ANQGSEA come from the germline V gene. This CDR3 has 13 amino acids. CDR3 sequence: CSVNRGGNTEAFF. In DNA form, the CDR3 reads TGCAGCGTCAACCGGGGGGGGAACACTGAAGCTTTCTTT.

The chain uses TRBV5-6 and TRBJ1-2; D is undetermined. The V gene's germline CDR1 is SGHDT and CDR2 YYEEEE. V was cut by 3 bases and J by 0 bases, with 9 bases left in between. This CDR3 region has 14 residues. CDR3 amino acids: CASSYEGTNYGYTF. CDR3 coding DNA: TGTGCCAGCAGCTATGAGGGCACTAACTATGGCTACACCTTC.

The chain joins TRBV5-1 to TRBJ2-3, with 9 bases identical to TRBD1. V gave up 4 bases and J gave up 1 base; unmatched junction bases: 7. This CDR3 is built from 16 residues. Looked up from germline, CDR1 is SGHRS and CDR2 is YFSETQ. CDR3 in DNA: TGCGCCAGCAGCCCGGGACAGGGCTTGGGCACAGATACGCAGTATTTT. It specifies CASSPGQGLGTDTQYF.

The chain recombines TRBV19 with TRBJ2-2, with 12 bases fitting TRBD1. CDR3 length: 16 amino acids. The germline CDR1 and CDR2 sequences are LNHDA and SQIVND (reference sequence). With V trimmed by 5 bases and J by 6 bases, 7 bases remained unmatched. The CDR3 DNA is TGTGCCAGTAGTCTACCGGGACAGGGGGCTCCCGGGGAGCTGTTTTTT. Amino acids: CASSLPGQGAPGELFF.

The chain has TRBV21-1 and TRBJ2-3; TRBD2, the table's D call, lacks a check against the DNA. TRBV21-1 is recorded as a pseudogene. The CDR3 spans 14 residues. The CDR3 coding sequence is TGTGCCAGCAGCAACGAGAGGAGCACAGATACGCAGTATTTT. Protein: CASSNERSTDTQYF.

The V call is TRBV6-5, the J call TRBJ2-5, with 7 nucleotides matching TRBD2. The CDR3 is 13 amino acids. In germline, CDR1 is MNHEY, CDR2 SVGAGI. The trim removed 6 bases at V and 7 bases at J, leaving 8 bases unmatched. The CDR3: CASRWSGVGTQYF. In DNA form, the CDR3 reads TGTGCCAGCAGATGGAGCGGGGTCGGGACCCAGTACTTC.

The rearrangement links TRBV28 to TRBJ2-7, with 7 nucleotides matching TRBD1. This CDR3 contains 14 residues. Germline values: CDR1 MDHEN, CDR2 SYDVKM. V dropped 6 bases and J dropped 0; count of bases not matched to a gene: 5. The CDR3 spells CASRDRPSSYEQYF. The CDR3 bases are TGTGCCAGCAGGGACAGGCCGAGCTCCTACGAGCAGTACTTC.

This rearrangement joins TRBV7-8 to TRBJ1-3; the D gene is possibly TRBD1 (6 bases). The CDR3 is 14 amino acids. Germline CDR1 is SGHVS and CDR2 is FQNEAQ. Trimming shortened V by 2 bases and J by 7 bases, and 12 bases separated the two germline ends. The CDR3: CASSLSQGQNTIYF. The CDR3 DNA reads as TGTGCCAGCAGCTTATCTCAGGGGCAGAACACCATATATTTT.